This TCR beta chain derives from a study of cytomegalovirus exposure and HLA in healthy donors. Whole-study findings and limits: Rarity held for most TCR sequences, but there were some public TCRs that occurred in many donors.

This clone was seen only a few times. Its antigen is as yet unknown. The CDR3 extends over 19 amino acids. V gave up 5 bases and J gave up 3 bases, with 28 bases separating them. Germline assignment: CDR1 SEHNR and CDR2 FQNEAQ (reference sequence). Use of 60 Vbeta and 13 Jbeta primers characterized the PCR. Data came from immunoSEQ multiplex PCR; TCRdb stores just in-frame clones and leaves some out. The sample shows 100,000 to 150,000 clones, 70% to 85% of them seen only once. Sequencing used PBMCs. The rearrangement joins TRBV7-9 to TRBJ1-2; weak D call: TRBD1 (6 bases). The sequence was collected from a man aged 40-55 years in good health and CMV-seropositive. The CDR3 DNA is TGTGCCAGCAGCAAAGGGGGGGCGGCTTATCCCCTTCCTCACTATGGCTACACCTTC. Its translation: CASSKGGAAYPLPHYGYTF.